This T cell receptor (beta chain) stems from a study of vaccination and CD4 T cells after COVID-19. Noted treatment: approximately 10-day PBMC culture with coronavirus spike peptide pools or control peptides (ViraFEST assay). As concerns this clonotype: Its antigen is not identified.

With the Oncomine TCR Beta short-read assay, DNA from cultured CD4+ T cells was sequenced. TCRdb used MiXCR to reprocess the PCR reads, holding one entry per CDR3 protein. The sample lists approximately 15,000 distinct CDR3 sequences, around 53% occurring once. The V gene's germline CDR1 is SGHTA and CDR2 FQGNSA. The CDR3 has 16 residues. Trimming took 1 base from V and 2 from J, leaving 12 bases between them. The sequencing input was CD4+ T cells from blood, cultured in vitro. The J gene is TRBJ1-3, the V gene TRBV7-2; D is ambiguous. The TCR sequence derives from a human donor who had recovered from COVID-19. CDR3 DNA sequence: TGTGCCAGCAGCTTAGTTTCCCAGGCCCCTGGAAACACCATATATTTT. This sequence encodes CASSLVSQAPGNTIYF.